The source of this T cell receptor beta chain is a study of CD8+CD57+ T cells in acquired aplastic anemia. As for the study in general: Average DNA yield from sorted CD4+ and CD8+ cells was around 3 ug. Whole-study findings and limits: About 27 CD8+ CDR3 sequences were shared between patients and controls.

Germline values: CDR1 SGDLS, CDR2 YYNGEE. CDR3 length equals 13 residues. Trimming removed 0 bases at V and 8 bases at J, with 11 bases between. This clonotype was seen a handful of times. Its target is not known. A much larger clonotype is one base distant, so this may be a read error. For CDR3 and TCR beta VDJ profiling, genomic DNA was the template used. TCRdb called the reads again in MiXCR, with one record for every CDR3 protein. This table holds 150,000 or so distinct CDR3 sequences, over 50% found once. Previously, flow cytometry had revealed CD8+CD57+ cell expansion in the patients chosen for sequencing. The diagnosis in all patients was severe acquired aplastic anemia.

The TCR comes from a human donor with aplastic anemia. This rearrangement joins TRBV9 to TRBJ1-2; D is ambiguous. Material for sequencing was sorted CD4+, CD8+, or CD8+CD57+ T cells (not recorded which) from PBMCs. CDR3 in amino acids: CASSVASRAGYTF. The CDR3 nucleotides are TGTGCCAGCAGCGTAGCAAGCCGAGCGGGCTACACCTTC.